This TCR beta chain stems from a study of T cell repertoires in cytomegalovirus infection. Study as a whole: Public TCR beta signatures marked donors with CMV infection and the matching HLA.

Trimming left V 4 bases short and J 4 bases short, with 14 bases between. The CDR3 sequence is 14 residues long. Germline V gene sequence: CDR1 SGHRS, CDR2 YFSETQ. From the reads, TCRdb called clonotypes with MiXCR, one entry per CDR3 protein. The data contain about 310,000 distinct CDR3 sequences, roughly 25% of them singletons. This clonotype was seen once. The antigen remains unidentified. V is TRBV5-1 and J is TRBJ1-2; D unclear. The origin of this receptor is a human donor in good health (CMV status not recorded). Some clones in this sample may be carry-over from other donors' samples. Here the sequenced sample was cultured PBMCs, taken from culture after CMV antigen stimulation. CDR3: CASSLLDGTYGYTF. Here the CDR3 DNA reads TGCGCCAGCAGCCTTTTGGACGGTACCTATGGCTACACCTTC.